This T cell receptor beta chain was profiled in a study of patients and donors after allogeneic stem cell transplantation. The V end lost 0 bases, the J end lost 2 bases, and 10 bases lay between the germline ends. The CDR3 contains 15 residues. The V gene's germline CDR1 is LGHDT and CDR2 YNNKEL (reference sequence). Each CDR3 protein is one row after TCRdb ran MiXCR on the RT-PCR reads. Of 400,000 to 450,000 distinct CDR3 sequences listed, roughly 16% are singletons. The chain employs TRBV3-1 and TRBJ2-5; weak D call: TRBD2 (6 bases). The receptor's source is a human donor who was either an allogeneic HSCT recipient or a stem cell or donor lymphocyte infusion donor (not recorded which). It is not recorded whose cells these are; they may come from a transplant donor. Specimen: blood, either unsorted or a sorted T cell fraction (not recorded which). The DNA of the CDR3 is TGTGCCAGCAGCCAAGATCCAGGACTACAAGAGACCCAGTACTTC. This codes for CASSQDPGLQETQYF.